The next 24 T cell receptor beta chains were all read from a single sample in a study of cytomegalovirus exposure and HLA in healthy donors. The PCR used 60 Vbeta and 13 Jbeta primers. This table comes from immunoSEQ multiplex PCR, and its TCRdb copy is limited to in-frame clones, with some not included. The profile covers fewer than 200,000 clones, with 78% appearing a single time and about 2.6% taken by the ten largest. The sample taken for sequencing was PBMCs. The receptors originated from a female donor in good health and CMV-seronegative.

CDR3 region: CASSNGLAGLYEQYF. The DNA of the CDR3 is TGTGCCAGCAGCAACGGACTAGCGGGGTTATACGAGCAGTACTTC. This chain uses TRBV13 with TRBJ2-7, with TRBD2 identical over 12 bases. V trimming: 5 bases; J trimming: 4 bases; junction bases outside the gene matches: 6. CDR1 is PRHDT, CDR2 FYEKMQ, per germline (reference sequence). The length of the CDR3 is 15 residues.

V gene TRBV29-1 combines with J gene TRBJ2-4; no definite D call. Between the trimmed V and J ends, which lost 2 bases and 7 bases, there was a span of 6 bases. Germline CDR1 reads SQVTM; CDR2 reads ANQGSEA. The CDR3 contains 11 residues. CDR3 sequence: CSVESVNIQYF. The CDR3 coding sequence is TGCAGCGTTGAATCGGTGAACATTCAGTACTTC.

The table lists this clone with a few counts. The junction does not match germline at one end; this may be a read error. Written as DNA, the CDR3 is TGTTCCAGCAGCTTGGGGACAGGGCAAATCAATCAGCCCCAGCATTTT. It specifies CSSSLGTGQINQPQHF. The chain joins TRBV7-9 to TRBJ1-5; 9 bases line up with TRBD1. This CDR3 is built from 16 residues. Germline values: CDR1 SEHNR, CDR2 FQNEAQ (reference sequence).

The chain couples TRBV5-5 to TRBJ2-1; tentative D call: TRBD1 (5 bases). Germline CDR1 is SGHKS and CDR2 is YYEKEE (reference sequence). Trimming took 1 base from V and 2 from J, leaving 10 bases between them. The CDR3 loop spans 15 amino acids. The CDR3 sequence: CASSLQDTAYNEQFF. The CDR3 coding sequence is TGTGCCAGCAGCTTGCAGGACACCGCCTACAATGAGCAGTTCTTC.

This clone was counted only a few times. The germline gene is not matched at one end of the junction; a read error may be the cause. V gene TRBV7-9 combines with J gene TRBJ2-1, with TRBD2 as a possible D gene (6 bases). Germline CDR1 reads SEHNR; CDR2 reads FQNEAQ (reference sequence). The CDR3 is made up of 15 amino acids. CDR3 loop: CSSSHDGSSYNEQFF. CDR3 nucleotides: TGTTCCAGCAGTCACGACGGGAGCTCCTACAATGAGCAGTTCTTC. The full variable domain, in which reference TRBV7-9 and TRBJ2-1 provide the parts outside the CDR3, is DTGVSQNPRHKITKRGQNVTFRCDPISEHNRLYWYRQTLGQGPEFLTYFQNEAQLEKSRLLSDRFSAERPKGSFSTLEIQRTEQGDSAMYLCSSSHDGSSYNEQFFGPGTRLTVL.

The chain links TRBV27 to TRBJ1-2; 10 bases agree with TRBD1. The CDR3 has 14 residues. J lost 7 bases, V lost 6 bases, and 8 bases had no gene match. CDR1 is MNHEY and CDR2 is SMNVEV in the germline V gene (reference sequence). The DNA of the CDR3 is TGTGCCAGCAGACCCGTAGGACAGGGGGGTGGCTACACCTTC. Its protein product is CASRPVGQGGGYTF.

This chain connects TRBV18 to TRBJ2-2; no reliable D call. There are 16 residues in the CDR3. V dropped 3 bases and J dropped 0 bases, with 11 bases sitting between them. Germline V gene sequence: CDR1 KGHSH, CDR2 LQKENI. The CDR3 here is CASSPSPNPNTGELFF. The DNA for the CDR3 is TGTGCCAGCTCACCTAGCCCGAATCCGAACACCGGGGAGCTGTTTTTT.

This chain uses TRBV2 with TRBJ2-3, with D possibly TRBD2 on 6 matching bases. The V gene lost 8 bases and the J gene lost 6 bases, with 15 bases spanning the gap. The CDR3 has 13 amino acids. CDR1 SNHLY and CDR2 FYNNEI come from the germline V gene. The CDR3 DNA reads TGTGCCAGCCAACCGTCCGGAGGGGATACGCAGTATTTT. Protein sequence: CASQPSGGDTQYF.

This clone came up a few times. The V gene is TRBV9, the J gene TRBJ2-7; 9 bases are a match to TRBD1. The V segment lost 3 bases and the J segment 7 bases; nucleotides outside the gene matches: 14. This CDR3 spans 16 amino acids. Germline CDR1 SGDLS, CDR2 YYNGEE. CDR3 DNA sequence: TGTGCCAGCAGCGCGGGAAGGGGACAGGGAAGGGAAGAGCAGTACTTC. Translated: CASSAGRGQGREEQYF. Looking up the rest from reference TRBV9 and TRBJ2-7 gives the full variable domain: DSGVTQTPKHLITATGQRVTLRCSPRSGDLSVYWYQQSLDQGLQFLIQYYNGEERAKGNILERFSAQQFPDLHSELNLSSLELGDSALYFCASSAGRGQGREEQYFGPGTRLTVT.

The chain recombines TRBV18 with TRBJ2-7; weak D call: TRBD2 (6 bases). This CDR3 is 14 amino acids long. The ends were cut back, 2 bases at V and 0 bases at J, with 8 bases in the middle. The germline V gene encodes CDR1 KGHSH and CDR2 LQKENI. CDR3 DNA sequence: TGTGCCAGCTCACCAGGGACTCTCTCCTACGAGCAGTACTTC. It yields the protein CASSPGTLSYEQYF.

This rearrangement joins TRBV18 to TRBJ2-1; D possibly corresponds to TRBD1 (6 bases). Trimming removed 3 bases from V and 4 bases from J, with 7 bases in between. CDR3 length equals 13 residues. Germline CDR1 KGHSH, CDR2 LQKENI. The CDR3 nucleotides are TGTGCCAGCTCACCCGACAGGTACAATGAGCAGTTCTTC. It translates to CASSPDRYNEQFF.

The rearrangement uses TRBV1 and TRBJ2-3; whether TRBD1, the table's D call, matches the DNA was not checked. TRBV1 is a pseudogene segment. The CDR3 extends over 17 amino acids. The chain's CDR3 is CTSSQDFDRGDRIRQYF. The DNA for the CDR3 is TGCACCAGCAGCCAAGACTTTGACAGGGGGGATAGAATACGGCAGTATTTT.

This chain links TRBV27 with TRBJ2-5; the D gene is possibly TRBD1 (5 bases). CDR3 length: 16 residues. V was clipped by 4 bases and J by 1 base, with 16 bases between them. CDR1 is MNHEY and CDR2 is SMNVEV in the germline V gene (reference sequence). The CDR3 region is CASSSPSTDVQETQYF. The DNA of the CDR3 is TGTGCCAGCAGTTCCCCTTCGACAGACGTCCAAGAGACCCAGTACTTC.

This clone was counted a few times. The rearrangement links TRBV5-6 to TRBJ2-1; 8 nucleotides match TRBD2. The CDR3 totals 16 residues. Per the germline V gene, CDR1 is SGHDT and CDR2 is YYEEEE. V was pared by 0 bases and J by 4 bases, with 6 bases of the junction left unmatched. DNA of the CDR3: TGTGCCAGCAGCTTGGCCGCGGGGGGCGCTTACAATGAGCAGTTCTTC. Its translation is CASSLAAGGAYNEQFF.

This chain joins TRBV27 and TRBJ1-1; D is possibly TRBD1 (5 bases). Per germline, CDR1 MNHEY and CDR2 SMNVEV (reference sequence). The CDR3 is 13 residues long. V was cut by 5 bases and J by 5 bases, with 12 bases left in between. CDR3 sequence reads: CASSRAGGTEAFF. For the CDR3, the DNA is TGTGCCAGCAGTCGTGCGGGGGGGACTGAAGCTTTCTTT.

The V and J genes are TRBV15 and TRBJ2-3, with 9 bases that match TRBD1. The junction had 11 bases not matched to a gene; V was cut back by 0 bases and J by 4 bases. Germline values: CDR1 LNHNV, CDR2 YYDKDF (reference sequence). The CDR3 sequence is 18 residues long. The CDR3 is CATSRDWGQGGRPDTQYF. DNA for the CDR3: TGTGCCACCAGCAGAGATTGGGGACAGGGAGGAAGGCCAGATACGCAGTATTTT.

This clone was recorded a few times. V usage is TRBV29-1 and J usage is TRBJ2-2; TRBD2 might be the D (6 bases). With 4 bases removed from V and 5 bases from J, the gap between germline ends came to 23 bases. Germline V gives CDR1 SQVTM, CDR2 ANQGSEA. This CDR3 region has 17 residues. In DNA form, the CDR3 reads TGCAGCGTTGGGGACCTGGGAGGAAGGAGGGATACCGGGGAGCTGTTTTTT. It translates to CSVGDLGGRRDTGELFF.

The chain's CDR3 is CASSVSSGGLREQFF. The CDR3 DNA is TGTGCCAGCAGCGTCTCTAGCGGGGGGCTACGGGAGCAGTTCTTC. The V gene is TRBV11-3, the J gene TRBJ2-1, with 11 bases lining up with TRBD2. Germline V gene lookup returns CDR1 SGHNT and CDR2 YENEEA. V shed 5 bases and J 10 bases; nucleotides not matched to a gene: 10. This CDR3 region has 15 residues.

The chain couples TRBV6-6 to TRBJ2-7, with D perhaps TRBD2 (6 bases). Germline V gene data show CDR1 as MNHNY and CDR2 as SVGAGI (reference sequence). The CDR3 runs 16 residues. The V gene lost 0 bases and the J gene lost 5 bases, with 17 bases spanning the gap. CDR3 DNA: TGTGCCAGCAGTTACTCGGTGGGGGAGGTTTTAAACGAGCAGTACTTC. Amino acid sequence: CASSYSVGEVLNEQYF.

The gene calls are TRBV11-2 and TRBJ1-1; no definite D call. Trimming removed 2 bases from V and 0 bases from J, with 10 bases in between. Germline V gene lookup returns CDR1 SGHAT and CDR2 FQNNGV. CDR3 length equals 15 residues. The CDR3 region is CASSLRPGLNTEAFF. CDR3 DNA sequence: TGTGCCAGCAGCTTAAGGCCGGGATTGAACACTGAAGCTTTCTTT.

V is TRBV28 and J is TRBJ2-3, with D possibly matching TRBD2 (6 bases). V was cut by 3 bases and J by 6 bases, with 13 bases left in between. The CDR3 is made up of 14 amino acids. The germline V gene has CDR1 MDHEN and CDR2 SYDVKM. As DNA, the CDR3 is TGTGCCAGCAGTTTCGCGGGACCCTCGGATACGCAGTATTTT. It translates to CASSFAGPSDTQYF.

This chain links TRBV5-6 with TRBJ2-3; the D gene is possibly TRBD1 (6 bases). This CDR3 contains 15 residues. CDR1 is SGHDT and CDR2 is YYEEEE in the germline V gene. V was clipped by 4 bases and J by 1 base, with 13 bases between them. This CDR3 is CASSEQGGGTDTQYF. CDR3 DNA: TGTGCCAGCAGCGAACAAGGGGGAGGCACAGATACGCAGTATTTT.

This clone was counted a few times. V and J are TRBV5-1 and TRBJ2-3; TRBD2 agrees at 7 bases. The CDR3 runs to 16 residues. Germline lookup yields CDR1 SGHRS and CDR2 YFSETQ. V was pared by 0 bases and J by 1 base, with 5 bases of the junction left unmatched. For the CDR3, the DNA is TGCGCCAGCAGCTTGGATCCTGCGGGGGGCACAGATACGCAGTATTTT. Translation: CASSLDPAGGTDTQYF.

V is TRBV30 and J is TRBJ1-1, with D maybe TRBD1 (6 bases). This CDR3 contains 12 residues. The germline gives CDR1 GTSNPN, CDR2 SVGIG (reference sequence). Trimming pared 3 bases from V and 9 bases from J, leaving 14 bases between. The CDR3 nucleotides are TGTGCCTGGAGCGTAGGGGGGGATAAAGCTTTCTTT. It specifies CAWSVGGDKAFF.